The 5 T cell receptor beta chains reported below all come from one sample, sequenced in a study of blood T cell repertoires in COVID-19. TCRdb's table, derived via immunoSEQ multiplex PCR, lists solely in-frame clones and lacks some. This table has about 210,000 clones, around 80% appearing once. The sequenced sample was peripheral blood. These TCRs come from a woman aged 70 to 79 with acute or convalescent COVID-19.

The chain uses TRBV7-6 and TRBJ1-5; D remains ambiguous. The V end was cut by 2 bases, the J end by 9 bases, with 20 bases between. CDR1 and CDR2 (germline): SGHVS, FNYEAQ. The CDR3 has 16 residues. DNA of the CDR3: TGTGCCAGCAGCTTAACGAGTCACACAGTTCCCCGGCCCCAGCATTTT. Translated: CASSLTSHTVPRPQHF.

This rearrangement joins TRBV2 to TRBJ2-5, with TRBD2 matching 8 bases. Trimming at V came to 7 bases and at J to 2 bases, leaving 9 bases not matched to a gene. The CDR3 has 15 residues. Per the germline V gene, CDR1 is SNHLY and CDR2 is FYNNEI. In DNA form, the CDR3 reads TGTGCCAGCATTCGATCCCGGGGGGGTCAAGAGACCCAGTACTTC. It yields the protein CASIRSRGGQETQYF.

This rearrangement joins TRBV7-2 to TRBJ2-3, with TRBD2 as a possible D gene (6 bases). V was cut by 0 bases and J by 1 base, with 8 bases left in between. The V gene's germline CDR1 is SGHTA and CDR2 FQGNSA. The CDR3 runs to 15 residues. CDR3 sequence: CASSLARGGTDTQYF. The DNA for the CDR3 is TGTGCCAGCAGCTTAGCGCGGGGCGGCACAGATACGCAGTATTTT. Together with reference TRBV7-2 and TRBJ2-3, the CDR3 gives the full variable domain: GAGVSQSPSNKVTEKGKDVELRCDPISGHTALYWYRQSLGQGLEFLIYFQGNSAPDKSGLPSDRFSAERTGGSVSTLTIQRTQQEDSAVYLCASSLARGGTDTQYFGPGTRLTVL.

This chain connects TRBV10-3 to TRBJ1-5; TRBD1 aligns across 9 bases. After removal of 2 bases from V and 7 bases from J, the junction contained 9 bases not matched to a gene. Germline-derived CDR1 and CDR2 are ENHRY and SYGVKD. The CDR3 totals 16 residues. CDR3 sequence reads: CAISEMAGQGGQPQHF. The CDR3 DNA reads TGTGCCATCAGTGAGATGGCGGGACAGGGTGGACAGCCCCAGCATTTT.

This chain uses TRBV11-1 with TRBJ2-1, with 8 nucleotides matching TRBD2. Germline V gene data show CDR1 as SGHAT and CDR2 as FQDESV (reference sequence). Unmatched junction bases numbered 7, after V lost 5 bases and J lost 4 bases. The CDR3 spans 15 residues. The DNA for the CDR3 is TGTGCCAGCAGCGAAGATCGGGGGGGGTACAATGAGCAGTTCTTC. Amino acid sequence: CASSEDRGGYNEQFF.